These 12 T cell receptor beta chains were all obtained from the same sample, sequenced in a study of T cells expressing NK-cell markers. TCRdb reprocessed the 5' RACE reads and keeps a single row for each CDR3 protein, giving no DNA. This specimen shows just under 150,000 distinct CDR3 sequences; the ten leading clones hold roughly an eighth. The sequenced sample consisted of blood T cells: a sorted CD56 or NKG2C T cell subset, CD4+ or CD8+ T cells, or bulk PBMC T cells (not recorded which). These TCRs come from a man younger than 35 in good health.

The chain links TRBV7-9 to TRBJ2-3. CDR3 length: 13 residues. The germline gives CDR1 SEHNR, CDR2 FQNEAQ (reference sequence). The CDR3 reads CASSRPDTDTQYF.

The chain employs TRBV7-9 and TRBJ2-3; the TRBD1 assignment by TCRdb is unverifiable without DNA. In germline, CDR1 is SEHNR, CDR2 FQNEAQ (reference sequence). This CDR3 is 13 amino acids long. The CDR3 reads CASRFSGVDTQYF.

The rearrangement uses TRBV4-2 and TRBJ2-1; the TRBD1 assignment by TCRdb is unverifiable without DNA. Germline CDR1 and CDR2: LGHNA and YNFKEQ. CDR3 size: 16 residues. This CDR3 reads CASSHGPGQGYNEQFF.

The chain has TRBV7-9 and TRBJ2-7; TCRdb reports TRBD2, a call that lacks DNA to check it against. This CDR3 region has 13 residues. Germline CDR1 and CDR2: SEHNR and FQNEAQ (reference sequence). CDR3 sequence reads: CASSRGTSGEQYF.

This chain links TRBV24-1 with TRBJ2-2; TCRdb names TRBD1, which stays unverified in the absence of DNA. Germline CDR1 KGHDR, CDR2 SFDVKD. This CDR3 contains 17 residues. The CDR3 protein is CATSASPGTGNTGELFF.

The chain links TRBV12-3 or TRBV12-4 to TRBJ2-3; TCRdb returns TRBD1, unconfirmable since there is no DNA. This CDR3 comprises 15 residues. CDR3 amino acids: CASSLPRERTDTQYF.

This CDR3 reads CASSPKGGLAGRNEQFF. The chain links TRBV27 to TRBJ2-1; no DNA is available, so the TRBD2 call from TCRdb remains unchecked. The CDR3 is 17 residues long. Germline V gene data show CDR1 as MNHEY and CDR2 as SMNVEV (reference sequence).

This chain links TRBV7-9 with TRBJ2-7. The germline gives CDR1 SEHNR, CDR2 FQNEAQ (reference sequence). This CDR3 is built from 15 residues. The CDR3 loop is CASSPNAGVTYEQYF.

The gene calls are TRBV7-7 and TRBJ2-2. This CDR3 is built from 12 residues. Looked up from germline, CDR1 is SSHAT and CDR2 is FNYEAQ (reference sequence). The CDR3 reads CASSSYTGELFF.

The chain uses TRBV7-2 and TRBJ2-5; the TCRdb D gene call, TRBD1, has no DNA to confirm it. The CDR3 is made up of 18 amino acids. CDR1 SGHTA and CDR2 FQGNSA come from the germline V gene. The CDR3 is CASSLTGTGDFYQETQYF.

CDR3 region: CASRVQGLDEKLFF. The chain is built from TRBV7-9 and TRBJ1-4; absent DNA, TCRdb's TRBD1 call cannot be checked. Germline loops: CDR1 SEHNR, CDR2 FQNEAQ (reference sequence). This CDR3 comprises 14 residues.

The rearrangement links TRBV27 to TRBJ2-3. Germline CDR1 is MNHEY and CDR2 is SMNVEV (reference sequence). The CDR3 covers 15 residues. This CDR3 reads CASSLLPPSTDTQYF.